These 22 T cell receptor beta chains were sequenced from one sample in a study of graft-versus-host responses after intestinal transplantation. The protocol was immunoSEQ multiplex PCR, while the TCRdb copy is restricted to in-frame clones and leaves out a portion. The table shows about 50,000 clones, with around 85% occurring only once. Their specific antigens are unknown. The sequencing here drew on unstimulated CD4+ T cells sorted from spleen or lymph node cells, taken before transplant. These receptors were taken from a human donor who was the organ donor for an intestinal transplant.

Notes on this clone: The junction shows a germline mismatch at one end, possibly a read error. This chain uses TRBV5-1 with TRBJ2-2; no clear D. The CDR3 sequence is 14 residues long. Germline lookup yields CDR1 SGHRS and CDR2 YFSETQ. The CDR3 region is CASSLPANTGELFF. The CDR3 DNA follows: TGTGCCAGCAGCCTCCCCGCGAACACCGGGGAGCTGTTTTTT.

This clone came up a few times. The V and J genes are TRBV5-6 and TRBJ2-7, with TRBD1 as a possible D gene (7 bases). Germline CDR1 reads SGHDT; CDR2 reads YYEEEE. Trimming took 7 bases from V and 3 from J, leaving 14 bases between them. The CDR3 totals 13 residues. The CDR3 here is CASLRQGGYEQYF. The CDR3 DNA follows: TGTGCCAGCCTCCGACAGGGAGGCTACGAGCAGTACTTC.

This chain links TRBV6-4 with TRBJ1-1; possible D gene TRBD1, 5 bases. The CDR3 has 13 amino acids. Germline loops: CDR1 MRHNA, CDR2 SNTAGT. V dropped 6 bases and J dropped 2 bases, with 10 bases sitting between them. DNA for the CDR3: TGTGCCAGCAGAGTAGGGGCTAACACTGAAGCTTTCTTT. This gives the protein CASRVGANTEAFF.

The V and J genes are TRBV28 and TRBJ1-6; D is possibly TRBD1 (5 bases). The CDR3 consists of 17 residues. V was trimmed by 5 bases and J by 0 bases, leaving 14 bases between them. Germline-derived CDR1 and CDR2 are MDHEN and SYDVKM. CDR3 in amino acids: CASSPQGWSSYNSPLHF. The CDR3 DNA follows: TGTGCCAGCAGTCCTCAGGGTTGGAGCTCCTATAATTCACCCCTCCACTTT.

The CDR3 nucleotides are TGTGCCAGCAGTCAGCGGACAGGGGGCGCAGAGACCCAGTACTTC. It yields the protein CASSQRTGGAETQYF. The genes are TRBV6-5 and TRBJ2-5, with 11 nucleotides matching TRBD1. J gave up 4 bases and V 5 bases, and 6 bases lay outside the gene matches. The CDR3 extends over 15 amino acids. Looked up from germline, CDR1 is MNHEY and CDR2 is SVGAGI.

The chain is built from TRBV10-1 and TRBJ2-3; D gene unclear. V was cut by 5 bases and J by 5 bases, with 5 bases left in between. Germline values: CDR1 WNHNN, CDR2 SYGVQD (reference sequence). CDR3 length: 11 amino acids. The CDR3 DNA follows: TGCGCCAGCAGTCAGGAAGATACGCAGTATTTT. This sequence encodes CASSQEDTQYF.

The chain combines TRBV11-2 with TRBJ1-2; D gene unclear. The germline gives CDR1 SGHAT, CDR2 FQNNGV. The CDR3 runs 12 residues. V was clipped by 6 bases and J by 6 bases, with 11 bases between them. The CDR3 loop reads CASRPGGDGYTF. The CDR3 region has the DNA TGTGCCAGCAGACCCGGCGGCGATGGCTACACCTTC.

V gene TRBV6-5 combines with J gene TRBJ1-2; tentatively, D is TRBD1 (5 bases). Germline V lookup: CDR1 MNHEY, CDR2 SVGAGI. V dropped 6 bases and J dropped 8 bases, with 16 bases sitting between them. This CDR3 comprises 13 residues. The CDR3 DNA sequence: TGTGCCAGCAGACGGGGCCTCTATGTGGGCTACACCTTC. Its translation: CASRRGLYVGYTF.

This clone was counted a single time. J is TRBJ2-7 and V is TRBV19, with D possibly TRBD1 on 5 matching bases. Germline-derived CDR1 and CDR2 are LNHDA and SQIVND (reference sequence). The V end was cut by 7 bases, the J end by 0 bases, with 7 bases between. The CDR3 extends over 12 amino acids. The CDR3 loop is CASKGISYEQYF. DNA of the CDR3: TGTGCCAGTAAGGGGATCTCCTACGAGCAGTACTTC.

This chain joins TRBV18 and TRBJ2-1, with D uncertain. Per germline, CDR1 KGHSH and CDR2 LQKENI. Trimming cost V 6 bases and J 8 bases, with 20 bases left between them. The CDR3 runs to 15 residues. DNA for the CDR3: TGTGCCAGCTCGAACATCGAAGCCCCCAATGATGAGCAGTTCTTC. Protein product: CASSNIEAPNDEQFF.

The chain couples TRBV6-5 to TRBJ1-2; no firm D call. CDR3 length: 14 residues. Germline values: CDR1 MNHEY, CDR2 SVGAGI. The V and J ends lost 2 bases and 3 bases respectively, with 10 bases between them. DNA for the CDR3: TGTGCCAGCAGTTACCCGACCGGCGACTATGGCTACACCTTC. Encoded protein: CASSYPTGDYGYTF.

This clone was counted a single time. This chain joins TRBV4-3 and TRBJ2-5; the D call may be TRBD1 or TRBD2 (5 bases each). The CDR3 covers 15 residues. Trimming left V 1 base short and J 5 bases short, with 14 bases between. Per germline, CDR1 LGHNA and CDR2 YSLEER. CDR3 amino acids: CASSQGDRGRETQYF. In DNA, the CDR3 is TGCGCCAGCAGCCAAGGGGATCGGGGCCGGGAGACCCAGTACTTC.

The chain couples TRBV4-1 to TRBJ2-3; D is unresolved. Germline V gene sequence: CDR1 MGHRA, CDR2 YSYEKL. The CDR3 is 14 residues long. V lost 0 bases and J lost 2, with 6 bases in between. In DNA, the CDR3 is TGCGCCAGCAGCCAAGACCGCCCCACAGATACGCAGTATTTT. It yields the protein CASSQDRPTDTQYF.

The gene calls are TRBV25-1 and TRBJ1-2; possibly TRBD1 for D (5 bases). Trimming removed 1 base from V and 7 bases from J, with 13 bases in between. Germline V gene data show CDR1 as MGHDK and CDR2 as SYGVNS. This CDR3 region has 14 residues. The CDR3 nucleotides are TGTGCCAGCAGTGAATTTATAGGTCAGGGTGGCTACACCTTC. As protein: CASSEFIGQGGYTF.

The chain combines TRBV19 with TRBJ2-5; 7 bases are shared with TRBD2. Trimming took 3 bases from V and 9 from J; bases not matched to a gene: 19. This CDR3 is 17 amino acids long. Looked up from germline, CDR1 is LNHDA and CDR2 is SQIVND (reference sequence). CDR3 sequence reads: CASSISPAAGSKGAQYF. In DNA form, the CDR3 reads TGTGCCAGTAGTATCTCTCCGGCAGCGGGATCCAAAGGGGCCCAGTACTTC.

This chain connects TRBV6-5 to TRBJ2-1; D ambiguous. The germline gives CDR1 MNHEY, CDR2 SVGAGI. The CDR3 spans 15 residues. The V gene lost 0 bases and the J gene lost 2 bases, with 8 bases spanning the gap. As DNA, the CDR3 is TGTGCCAGCAGTTACTCAATCTACCCCTACAATGAGCAGTTCTTC. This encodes CASSYSIYPYNEQFF.

CDR3: CASSQRENEKLFF. For the CDR3, the DNA is TGTGCCAGCTCACAGAGGGAAAATGAAAAACTGTTTTTT. This sequence joins TRBV18 and TRBJ1-4; D gene ambiguous. The CDR3 covers 13 residues. CDR1 is KGHSH, CDR2 LQKENI, per germline. V was clipped by 4 bases and J by 5 bases, with 8 bases between them.

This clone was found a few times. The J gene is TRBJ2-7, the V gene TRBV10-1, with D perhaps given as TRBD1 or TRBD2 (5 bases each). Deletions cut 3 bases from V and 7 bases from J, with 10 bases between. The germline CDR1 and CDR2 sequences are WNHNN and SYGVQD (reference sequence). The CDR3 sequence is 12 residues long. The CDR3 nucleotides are TGCGCCAGCAGTGATCCGGGGCGAGAGCAGTACTTC. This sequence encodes CASSDPGREQYF.

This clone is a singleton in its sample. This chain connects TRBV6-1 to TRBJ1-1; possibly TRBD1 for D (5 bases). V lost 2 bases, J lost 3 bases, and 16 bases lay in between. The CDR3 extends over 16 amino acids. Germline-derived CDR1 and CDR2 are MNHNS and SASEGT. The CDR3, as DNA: TGTGCCAGCAGTGAATTAGGCAGGGTAGGGGACACTGAAGCTTTCTTT. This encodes CASSELGRVGDTEAFF.

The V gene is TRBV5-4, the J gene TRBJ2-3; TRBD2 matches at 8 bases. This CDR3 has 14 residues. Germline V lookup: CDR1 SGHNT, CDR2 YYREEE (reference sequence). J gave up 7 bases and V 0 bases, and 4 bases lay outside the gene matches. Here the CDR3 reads CASSLASGSNTQYF. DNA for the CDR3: TGTGCCAGCAGCTTGGCCAGCGGGAGCAATACGCAGTATTTT.

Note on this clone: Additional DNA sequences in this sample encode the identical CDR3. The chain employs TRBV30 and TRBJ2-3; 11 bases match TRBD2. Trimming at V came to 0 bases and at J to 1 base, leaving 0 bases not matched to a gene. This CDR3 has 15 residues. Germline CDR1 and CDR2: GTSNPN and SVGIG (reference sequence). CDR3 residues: CAWSVLAGGTDTQYF. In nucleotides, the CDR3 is TGTGCCTGGAGTGTACTAGCGGGGGGCACAGATACGCAGTATTTT.

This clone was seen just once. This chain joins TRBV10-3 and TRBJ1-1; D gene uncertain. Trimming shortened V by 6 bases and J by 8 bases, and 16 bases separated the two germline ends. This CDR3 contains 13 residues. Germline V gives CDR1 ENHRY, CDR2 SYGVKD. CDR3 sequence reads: CAIRTPGQSEAFF. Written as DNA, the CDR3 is TGTGCCATCAGGACACCGGGCCAATCCGAAGCTTTCTTT.